This T cell receptor (beta chain) was recorded in a study of blood T cell repertoires in COVID-19. Study as a whole: T cells, B-cell-depleted T cells, or PBMCs provided the cDNA or gDNA that served as material.

The CDR3 extends over 13 amino acids. Trimming left V 3 bases short and J 4 bases short, with 9 bases between. Living in 24 US areas, the participants were between 18 and 89 years of age. Sequencing used immunoSEQ multiplex PCR; TCRdb keeps in-frame clones, though not all of them. This sample has under 300,000 clones, with 70% to 90% found just once. The source material was PBMCs or T cells enriched from blood (not recorded which). This receptor was taken from a man aged 18 to 35 who had recovered from COVID-19. This chain joins TRBV12-3 or TRBV12-4 and TRBJ1-2, with TRBD1 as a possible D gene (5 bases). The DNA for the CDR3 is TGTGCCAGCAGTTTGGAGGGGACCTATGGCTACACCTTC. Translated: CASSLEGTYGYTF.